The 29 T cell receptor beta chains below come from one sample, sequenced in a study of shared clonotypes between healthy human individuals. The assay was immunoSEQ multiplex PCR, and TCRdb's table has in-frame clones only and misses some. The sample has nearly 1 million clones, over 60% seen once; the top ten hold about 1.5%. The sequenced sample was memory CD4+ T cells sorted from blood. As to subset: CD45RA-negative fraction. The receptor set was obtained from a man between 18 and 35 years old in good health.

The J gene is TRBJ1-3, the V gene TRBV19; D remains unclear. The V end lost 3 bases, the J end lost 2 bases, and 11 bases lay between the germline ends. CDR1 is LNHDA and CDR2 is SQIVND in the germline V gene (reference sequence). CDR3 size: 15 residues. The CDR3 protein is CASSMWGATGNTIYF. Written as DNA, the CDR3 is TGTGCCAGTAGTATGTGGGGAGCCACTGGAAACACCATATATTTT.

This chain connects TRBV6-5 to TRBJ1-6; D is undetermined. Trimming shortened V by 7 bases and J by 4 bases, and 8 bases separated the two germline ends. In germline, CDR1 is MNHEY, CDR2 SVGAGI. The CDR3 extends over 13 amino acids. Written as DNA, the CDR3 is TGTGCCAGCAACGGACGGTATAATTCACCCCTCCACTTT. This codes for CASNGRYNSPLHF.

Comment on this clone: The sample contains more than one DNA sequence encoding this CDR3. The CDR3 sequence is CASSLSGSGNTIYF. The CDR3 nucleotides are TGCGCCAGCAGCTTGTCCGGCTCTGGAAACACCATATATTTT. The J gene is TRBJ1-3, the V gene TRBV5-1; no firm D call. V lost 1 base and J lost 0, with 5 bases in between. The germline V gene has CDR1 SGHRS and CDR2 YFSETQ. CDR3 length equals 14 residues. Full variable domain (outside the CDR3, taken from reference TRBV5-1 and TRBJ1-3): KAGVTQTPRYLIKTRGQQVTLSCSPISGHRSVSWYQQTPGQGLQFLFEYFSETQRNKGNFPGRFSGRQFSNSRSEMNVSTLELGDSALYLCASSLSGSGNTIYFGEGSWLTVV.

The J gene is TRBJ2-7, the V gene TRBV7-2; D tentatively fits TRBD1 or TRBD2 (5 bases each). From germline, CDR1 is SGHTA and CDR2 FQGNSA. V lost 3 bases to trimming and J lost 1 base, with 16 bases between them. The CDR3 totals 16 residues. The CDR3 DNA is TGTGCCAGCAGCTTGGGACGGACGATAGGTTCCTACGAGCAGTACTTC. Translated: CASSLGRTIGSYEQYF.

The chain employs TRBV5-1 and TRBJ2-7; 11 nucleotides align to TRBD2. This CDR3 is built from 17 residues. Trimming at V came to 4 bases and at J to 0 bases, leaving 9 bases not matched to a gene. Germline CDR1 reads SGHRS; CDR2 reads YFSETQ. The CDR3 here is CASSPKTSGVTSYEQYF. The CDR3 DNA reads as TGCGCCAGCAGCCCGAAGACTAGCGGGGTTACCTCCTACGAGCAGTACTTC.

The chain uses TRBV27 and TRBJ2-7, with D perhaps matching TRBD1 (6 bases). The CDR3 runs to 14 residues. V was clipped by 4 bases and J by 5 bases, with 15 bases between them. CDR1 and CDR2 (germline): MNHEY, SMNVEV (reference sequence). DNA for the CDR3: TGTGCCAGCAGTTACAACAGGGTTAACCACGAGCAGTACTTC. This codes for CASSYNRVNHEQYF.

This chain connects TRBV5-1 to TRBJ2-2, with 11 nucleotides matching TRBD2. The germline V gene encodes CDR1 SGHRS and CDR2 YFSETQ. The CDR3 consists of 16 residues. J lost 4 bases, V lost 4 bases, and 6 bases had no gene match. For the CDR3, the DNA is TGCGCCAGCAGCCGGATAGCGGGAGGGACCACCGGGGAGCTGTTTTTT. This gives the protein CASSRIAGGTTGELFF.

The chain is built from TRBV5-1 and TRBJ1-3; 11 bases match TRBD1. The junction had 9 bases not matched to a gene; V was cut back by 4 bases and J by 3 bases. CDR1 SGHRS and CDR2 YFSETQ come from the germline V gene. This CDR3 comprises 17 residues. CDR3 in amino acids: CASSPRTGGAGGNTIYF. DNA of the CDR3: TGCGCCAGCAGCCCCAGGACAGGGGGCGCTGGTGGAAACACCATATATTTT. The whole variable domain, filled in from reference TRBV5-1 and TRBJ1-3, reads KAGVTQTPRYLIKTRGQQVTLSCSPISGHRSVSWYQQTPGQGLQFLFEYFSETQRNKGNFPGRFSGRQFSNSRSEMNVSTLELGDSALYLCASSPRTGGAGGNTIYFGEGSWLTVV.

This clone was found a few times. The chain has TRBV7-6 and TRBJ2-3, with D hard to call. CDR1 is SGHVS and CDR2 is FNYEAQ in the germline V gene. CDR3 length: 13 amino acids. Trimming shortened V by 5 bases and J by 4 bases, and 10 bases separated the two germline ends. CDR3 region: CASSPWVADTQYF. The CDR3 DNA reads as TGTGCCAGCAGCCCCTGGGTAGCAGATACGCAGTATTTT.

The CDR3 DNA is TGCGCCAGCAGCCCGAACACACCGGAGGGAGTAAAACTGTTTTTT. This translates into CASSPNTPEGVKLFF. V gene TRBV5-1 combines with J gene TRBJ1-4; D is uncertain. Per germline, CDR1 SGHRS and CDR2 YFSETQ. V lost 4 bases and J lost 10, with 20 bases in between. CDR3 size: 15 residues.

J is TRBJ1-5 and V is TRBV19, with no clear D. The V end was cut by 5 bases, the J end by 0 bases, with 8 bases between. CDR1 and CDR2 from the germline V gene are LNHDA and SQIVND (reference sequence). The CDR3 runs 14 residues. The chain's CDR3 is CASSLGPSNQPQHF. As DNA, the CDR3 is TGTGCCAGTAGTCTCGGCCCTAGCAATCAGCCCCAGCATTTT.

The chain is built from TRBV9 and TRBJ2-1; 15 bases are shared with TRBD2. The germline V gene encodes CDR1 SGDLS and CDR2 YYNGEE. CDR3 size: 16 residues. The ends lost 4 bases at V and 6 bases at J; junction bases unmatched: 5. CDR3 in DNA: TGTGCCAGCAGCCTACGGACTAGCGGGAGGGGCAATGAGCAGTTCTTC. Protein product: CASSLRTSGRGNEQFF.

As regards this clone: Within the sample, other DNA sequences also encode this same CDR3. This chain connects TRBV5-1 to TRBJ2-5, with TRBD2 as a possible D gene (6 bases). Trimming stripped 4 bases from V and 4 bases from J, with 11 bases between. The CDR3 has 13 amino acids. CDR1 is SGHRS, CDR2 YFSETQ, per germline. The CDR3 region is CASSRVGGETQYF. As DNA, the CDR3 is TGCGCCAGCAGCCGGGTGGGAGGAGAGACCCAGTACTTC.

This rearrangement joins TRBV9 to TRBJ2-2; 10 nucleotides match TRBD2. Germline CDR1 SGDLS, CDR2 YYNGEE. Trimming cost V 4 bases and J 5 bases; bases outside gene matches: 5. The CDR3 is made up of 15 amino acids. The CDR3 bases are TGTGCCAGCAGCACGACTAGCGGGCCTACCGGGGAGCTGTTTTTT. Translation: CASSTTSGPTGELFF.

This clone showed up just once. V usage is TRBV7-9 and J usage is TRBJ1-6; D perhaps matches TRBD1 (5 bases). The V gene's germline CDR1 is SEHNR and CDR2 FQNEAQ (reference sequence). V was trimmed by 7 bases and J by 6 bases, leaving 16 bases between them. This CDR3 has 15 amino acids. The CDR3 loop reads CASTRREGSNSPLHF. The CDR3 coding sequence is TGTGCCAGCACCCGGCGAGAGGGGTCTAATTCACCCCTCCACTTT.

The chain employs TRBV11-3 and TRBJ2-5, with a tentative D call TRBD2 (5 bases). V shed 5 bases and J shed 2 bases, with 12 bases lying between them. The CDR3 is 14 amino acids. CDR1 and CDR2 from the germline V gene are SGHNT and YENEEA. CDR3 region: CASSLGVGQETQYF. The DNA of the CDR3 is TGTGCCAGCAGCCTGGGAGTGGGGCAAGAGACCCAGTACTTC. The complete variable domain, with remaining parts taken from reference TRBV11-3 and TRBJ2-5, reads EAGVVQSPRYKIIEKKQPVAFWCNPISGHNTLYWYLQNLGQGPELLIRYENEEAVDDSQLPKDRFSAERLKGVDSTLKIQPAELGDSAVYLCASSLGVGQETQYFGPGTRLLVL.

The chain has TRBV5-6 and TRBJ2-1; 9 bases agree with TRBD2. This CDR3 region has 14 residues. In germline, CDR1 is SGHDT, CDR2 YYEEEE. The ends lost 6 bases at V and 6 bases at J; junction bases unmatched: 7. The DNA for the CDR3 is TGTGCCAGCACCAGGATAGCGGGAGCCAATGAGCAGTTCTTC. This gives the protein CASTRIAGANEQFF.

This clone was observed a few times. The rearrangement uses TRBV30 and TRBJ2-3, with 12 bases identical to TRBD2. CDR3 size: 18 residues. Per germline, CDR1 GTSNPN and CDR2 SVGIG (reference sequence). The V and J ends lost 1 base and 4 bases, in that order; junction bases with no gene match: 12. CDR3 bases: TGTGCCTGGAGTGGCACTAGCGGGAGGCGTAGCCGCGCAGATACGCAGTATTTT. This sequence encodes CAWSGTSGRRSRADTQYF.

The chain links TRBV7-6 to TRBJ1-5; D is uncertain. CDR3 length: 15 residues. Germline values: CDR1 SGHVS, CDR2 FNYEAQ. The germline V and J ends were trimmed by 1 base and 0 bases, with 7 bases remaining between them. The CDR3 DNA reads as TGTGCCAGCAGCTTAGGGGTGGGTAGCAATCAGCCCCAGCATTTT. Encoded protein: CASSLGVGSNQPQHF. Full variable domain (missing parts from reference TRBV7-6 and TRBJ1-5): GAGVSQSPRYKVTKRGQDVALRCDPISGHVSLYWYRQALGQGPEFLTYFNYEAQQDKSGLPNDRFSAERPEGSISTLTIQRTEQRDSAMYRCASSLGVGSNQPQHFGDGTRLSIL.

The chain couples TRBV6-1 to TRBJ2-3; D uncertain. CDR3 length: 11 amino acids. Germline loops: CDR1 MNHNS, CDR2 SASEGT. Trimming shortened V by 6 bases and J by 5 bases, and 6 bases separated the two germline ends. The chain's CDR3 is CASRAVDTQYF. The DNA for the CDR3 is TGTGCCAGCAGGGCCGTAGATACGCAGTATTTT.

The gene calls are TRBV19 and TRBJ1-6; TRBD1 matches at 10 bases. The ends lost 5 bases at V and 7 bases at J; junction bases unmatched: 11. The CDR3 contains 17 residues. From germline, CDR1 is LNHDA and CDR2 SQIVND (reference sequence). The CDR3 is CASSERRPGQGNSPLHF. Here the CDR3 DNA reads TGTGCCAGTAGTGAGCGAAGACCGGGACAGGGGAATTCACCCCTCCACTTT. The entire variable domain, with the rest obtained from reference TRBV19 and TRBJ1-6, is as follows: DGGITQSPKYLFRKEGQNVTLSCEQNLNHDAMYWYRQDPGQGLRLIYYSQIVNDFQKGDIAEGYSVSREKKESFPLTVTSAQKNPTAFYLCASSERRPGQGNSPLHFGNGTRLTVT.

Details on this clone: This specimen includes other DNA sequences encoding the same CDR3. CDR3 DNA: TGCGCCAGCAGCTTGTCTAGCAGTACAGATACGCAGTATTTT. It specifies CASSLSSSTDTQYF. The chain carries TRBV5-1 and TRBJ2-3, with D perhaps matching TRBD2 (5 bases). Germline V gene lookup returns CDR1 SGHRS and CDR2 YFSETQ. V was shortened by 1 base and J by 3 bases, with 9 bases between the two germline ends. The CDR3 runs 14 residues.

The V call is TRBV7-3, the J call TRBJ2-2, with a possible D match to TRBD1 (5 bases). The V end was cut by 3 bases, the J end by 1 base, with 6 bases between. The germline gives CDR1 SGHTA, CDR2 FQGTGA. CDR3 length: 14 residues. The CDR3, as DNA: TGTGCCAGCAGCTTCGGACAGAACACCGGGGAGCTGTTTTTT. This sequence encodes CASSFGQNTGELFF.

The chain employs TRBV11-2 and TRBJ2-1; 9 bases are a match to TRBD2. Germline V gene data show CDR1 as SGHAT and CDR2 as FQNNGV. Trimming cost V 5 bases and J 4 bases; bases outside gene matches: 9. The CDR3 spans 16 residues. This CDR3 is CASSPMEAGGYNEQFF. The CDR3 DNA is TGTGCCAGCAGCCCCATGGAGGCGGGGGGGTACAATGAGCAGTTCTTC.

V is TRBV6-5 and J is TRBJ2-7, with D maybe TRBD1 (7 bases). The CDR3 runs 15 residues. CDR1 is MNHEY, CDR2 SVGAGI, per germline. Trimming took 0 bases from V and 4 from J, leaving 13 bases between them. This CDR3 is CASSYSGGQIYEQYF. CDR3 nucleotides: TGTGCCAGCAGTTACTCCGGGGGACAGATTTACGAGCAGTACTTC.

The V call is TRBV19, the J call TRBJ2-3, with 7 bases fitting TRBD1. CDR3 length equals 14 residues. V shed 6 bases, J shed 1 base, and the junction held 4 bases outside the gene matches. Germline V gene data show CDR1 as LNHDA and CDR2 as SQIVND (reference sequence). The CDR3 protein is CASRVTGGTDTQYF. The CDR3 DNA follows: TGTGCCAGTAGGGTAACAGGGGGCACAGATACGCAGTATTTT.

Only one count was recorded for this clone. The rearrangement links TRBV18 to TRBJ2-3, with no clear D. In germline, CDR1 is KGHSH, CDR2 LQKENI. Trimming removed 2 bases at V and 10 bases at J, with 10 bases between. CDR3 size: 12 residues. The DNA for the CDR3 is TGTGCCAGCTCACCAAGGGCAGAGGCGCAGTATTTT. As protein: CASSPRAEAQYF.

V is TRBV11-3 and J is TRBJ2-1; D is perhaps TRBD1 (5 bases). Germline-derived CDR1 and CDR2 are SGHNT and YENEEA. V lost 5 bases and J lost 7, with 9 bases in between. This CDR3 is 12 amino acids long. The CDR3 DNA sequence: TGTGCCAGCAGCCGTGACAGAAATGAGCAGTTCTTC. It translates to CASSRDRNEQFF.

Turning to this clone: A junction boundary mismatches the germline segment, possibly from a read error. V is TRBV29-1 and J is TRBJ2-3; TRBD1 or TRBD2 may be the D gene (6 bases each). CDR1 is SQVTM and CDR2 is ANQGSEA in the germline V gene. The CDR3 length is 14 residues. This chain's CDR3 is CSVEGGSNTDTQYF. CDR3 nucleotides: TGCAGCGTCGAAGGGGGGTCGAACACAGATACGCAGTATTTT.